Listed below are T cell receptor beta chains from one sample, sequenced in a study of blood T cell repertoires in COVID-19. Method: immunoSEQ multiplex PCR; TCRdb's copy keeps in-frame clones and lacks some. The table lists approximately 30,000 clones, roughly 90% of them singletons. Sequencing was done on a sample of peripheral blood. The source is a human donor in a cohort sampled during active COVID-19. Each CDR3 is given with its conserved first and last residue. A D gene is named only where the DNA matches it firmly. Clone size is shown for a subset of rows, as once, few, many or a class of expanded clone.

. | . | TRBJ1-1 | TRBV4-1 | CASSQVGQNTEAFF | TGCGCCAGCAGCCAAGTAGGACAGAACACTGAAGCTTTCTTT
. | . | TRBJ2-2 | TRBV30 | CAWNGMSGGGAGELFF | TGTGCCTGGAACGGAATGTCTGGCGGCGGGGCCGGGGAGCTGTTTTTT
. | . | TRBJ2-2 | TRBV13 | CASSLVQGAGELFF | TGTGCCAGCAGCTTAGTACAGGGAGCCGGGGAGCTGTTTTTT
. | . | TRBJ2-1 | TRBV9 | CASSVGGGKDNEQFF | TGTGCCAGCAGCGTAGGAGGGGGAAAAGACAATGAGCAGTTCTTC
. | TRBD1 | TRBJ2-5 | TRBV6-5 | CASSYDRGTQYF | TGTGCCAGCAGTTACGACAGGGGGACCCAGTACTTC
. | TRBD2 | TRBJ2-5 | TRBV7-2 | CASSPWTSGGAETQYF | TGTGCCAGCAGCCCGTGGACTAGCGGGGGGGCTGAGACCCAGTACTTC
. | TRBD2 | TRBJ2-1 | TRBV5-1 | CASSRHMEAGVNEQFF | TGCGCCAGCAGCCGCCACATGGAAGCGGGGGTAAATGAGCAGTTCTTC
few | TRBD1 | TRBJ2-3 | TRBV2 | CASSEARTGKLGTQYF | TGTGCCAGCAGTGAAGCCAGGACAGGGAAGTTAGGCACGCAGTATTTT
. | TRBD1 | TRBJ1-5 | TRBV6-5 | CASRPTGSNQPQHF | TGTGCCAGCAGACCGACAGGGAGCAATCAGCCCCAGCATTTT
. | TRBD2 | TRBJ2-2 | TRBV9 | CASSLAGGNTGELFF | TGTGCCAGCAGCCTAGCGGGGGGAAACACCGGGGAGCTGTTTTTT
. | . | TRBJ2-2 | TRBV21-1 | CASKSPGQGDTGELFF | TGTGCCAGCAAGTCCCCGGGACAGGGGGACACCGGGGAGCTGTTTTTT
. | . | TRBJ1-2 | TRBV5-5 | CASSVYNYGYTF | TGTGCCAGCAGCGTTTATAACTATGGCTACACCTTC
. | . | TRBJ1-1 | TRBV6-1 | CASSEALKGLLLRGTEAFF | TGTGCCAGCAGTGAAGCGCTCAAGGGATTACTCCTAAGAGGGACTGAAGCTTTCTTT
. | . | TRBJ2-2 | TRBV10-3 | CATGNSTAGELFF | TGTGCCACAGGGAACTCGACGGCCGGGGAGCTGTTTTTT
. | TRBD2 | TRBJ2-7 | TRBV7-9 | CASSLTGGTSEQYF | TGTGCCAGCAGCTTGACCGGGGGGACTTCCGAGCAGTACTTC
. | TRBD1 | TRBJ2-1 | TRBV9 | CASSTSVGQKQFF | TGTGCCAGCAGCACCTCAGTGGGACAGAAGCAGTTCTTC
. | TRBD1 | TRBJ2-2 | TRBV19 | CASSSFGQANTGELFF | TGTGCCAGTAGCTCTTTCGGACAGGCGAACACCGGGGAGCTGTTTTTT
. | . | TRBJ1-2 | TRBV29-1 | CSAGTPEGGYTF | TGCAGCGCCGGGACACCTGAGGGAGGCTACACCTTC
. | . | TRBJ1-2 | TRBV7-3 | CASSQKTGGPGYTF | TGTGCCAGCAGCCAAAAAACGGGGGGCCCGGGCTACACCTTC
. | . | TRBJ1-5 | TRBV6-4 | CASSQGAGNQPQHF | TGTGCCAGCAGCCAAGGAGCGGGGAATCAGCCCCAGCATTTT
. | . | TRBJ1-2 | TRBV6-4 | CASSIGPGGPDYGYTF | TGTGCCAGCAGTATAGGGCCGGGGGGGCCCGACTATGGCTACACCTTC
. | . | TRBJ2-7 | TRBV27 | CASSLAGTDISYEQYF | TGTGCCAGCAGTTTGGCGGGAACCGACATTTCCTACGAGCAGTACTTC
. | . | TRBJ1-2 | TRBV21-1 | CASSNEVINYGYTF | TGTGCCAGCAGCAATGAGGTCATTAACTATGGCTACACCTTC
. | TRBD2 | TRBJ2-3 | TRBV5-1 | CASSFSGGYTDTQYF | TGCGCCAGCAGCTTTAGCGGGGGGTACACAGATACGCAGTATTTT
. | . | TRBJ2-5 | TRBV5-4 | CASSLGDSPVRETQYF | TGTGCCAGCAGCTTGGGCGACAGTCCCGTGAGGGAGACCCAGTACTTC
once | . | TRBJ1-4 | TRBV15 | CATSERVEGGPSGLFF | TGTGCCACCAGCGAAAGAGTTGAGGGGGGTCCTAGCGGCCTGTTTTTT
. | TRBD2 | TRBJ2-3 | TRBV30 | CAYDGTSGPDTQYF | TGTGCCTACGACGGGACTAGCGGGCCAGATACGCAGTATTTT
once | . | TRBJ1-2 | TRBV7-8 | CASSSGWQTGYGYTF | TGTGCCAGCAGCTCAGGGTGGCAGACAGGCTATGGCTACACCTTC
. | TRBD1 | TRBJ1-1 | TRBV2 | CASSEAGGADKAFF | TGTGCCAGCAGTGAGGCAGGGGGCGCTGATAAAGCTTTCTTT
. | . | TRBJ2-5 | TRBV11-2 | CASSQHSPGETQYF | TGTGCCAGCAGCCAACACAGCCCTGGGGAGACCCAGTACTTC
. | TRBD1 | TRBJ1-2 | TRBV27 | CASSADRVYGYTF | TGTGCCAGCAGTGCCGACAGGGTATATGGCTACACCTTC
. | . | TRBJ2-1 | TRBV5-5 | CASSLLFGSGNEQFF | TGTGCCAGCAGCTTGCTCTTTGGCTCGGGGAATGAGCAGTTCTTC
. | TRBD2 | TRBJ2-3 | TRBV5-4 | CASRSSGVVRDTQYF | TGTGCCAGCCGCTCTAGCGGGGTCGTCCGGGATACGCAGTATTTT
once | . | TRBJ1-2 | TRBV6-6 | CASSPSLNYGYTF | TGTGCCAGCAGTCCCTCTCTTAACTATGGCTACACCTTC
. | TRBD1 | TRBJ2-5 | TRBV5-1 | CASSEAGTGQETQYF | TGCGCCAGCAGCGAGGCCGGGACAGGGCAAGAGACCCAGTACTTC
. | TRBD1 | TRBJ1-5 | TRBV3-1/TRBV3-2 | CASRQTGVNQPQHF | TGTGCCAGCCGACAGACAGGGGTCAATCAGCCCCAGCATTTT
. | TRBD2 | TRBJ2-3 | TRBV11-3 | CASSLGLAVTDTQYF | TGTGCCAGCAGCTTAGGACTAGCGGTCACAGATACGCAGTATTTT
. | . | TRBJ1-5 | TRBV2 | CASSRQNNQPQHF | TGTGCCAGCAGCCGACAGAACAATCAGCCCCAGCATTTT
. | . | TRBJ2-7 | TRBV6-5 | CASSQTRGYEQYF | TGTGCCAGCAGCCAAACCCGGGGGTACGAGCAGTACTTC
. | TRBD1 | TRBJ2-1 | TRBV7-3 | CASSLTSGQSYNEQFF | TGTGCCAGCAGCTTAACGTCGGGACAGTCCTACAATGAGCAGTTCTTC
. | . | TRBJ1-5 | TRBV2 | CASHYQEEQPQHF | TGTGCCAGCCATTATCAGGAGGAACAGCCCCAGCATTTT
. | TRBD1 | TRBJ2-7 | TRBV5-1 | CASSLEARGRIEQYF | TGCGCCAGCAGCTTGGAGGCTAGGGGGCGGATCGAGCAGTACTTC
. | TRBD1 | TRBJ1-2 | TRBV10-1 | CASSSGTDYGYTF | TGCGCCAGCTCTTCCGGGACAGACTATGGCTACACCTTC
. | . | TRBJ1-5 | TRBV6-5 | CASTNTGPQHF | TGTGCCAGCACCAATACGGGGCCCCAGCATTTT
. | . | TRBJ2-1 | TRBV7-3 | CASSPPRGRGRNEQFF | TGTGCCAGCAGCCCCCCCCGTGGGCGTGGAAGGAATGAGCAGTTCTTC
. | TRBD1 | TRBJ1-5 | TRBV5-1 | CASSQQGLVNQPQHF | TGCGCCAGCAGCCAACAGGGGCTGGTTAATCAGCCCCAGCATTTT
. | . | TRBJ2-7 | TRBV2 | CASSVRALSYEQYF | TGTGCCAGCAGTGTACGCGCTCTCTCCTACGAGCAGTACTTC
. | TRBD1 | TRBJ2-7 | TRBV25-1 | CASSLGGTGGLTYEQYF | TGTGCCAGTAGCTTAGGCGGAACAGGGGGCCTTACCTACGAGCAGTACTTC
. | . | TRBJ1-1 | TRBV7-8 | CASNNAEGMNTEAFF | TGTGCCAGCAACAACGCGGAGGGAATGAACACTGAAGCTTTCTTT
. | . | TRBJ1-2 | TRBV7-8 | CASSTGPGGSYGYTF | TGTGCCAGCAGCACCGGTCCGGGGGGCTCCTATGGCTACACCTTC
few | TRBD1 | TRBJ1-5 | TRBV11-2 | CASSSGTGRFQPQHF | TGTGCCAGCAGCTCCGGGACAGGCCGATTTCAGCCCCAGCATTTT
once | . | TRBJ2-2 | TRBV27 | CASSFLGDVGGTGELFF | TGTGCCAGCAGTTTTTTGGGGGACGTAGGGGGCACCGGGGAGCTGTTTTTT
. | TRBD1 | TRBJ1-5 | TRBV9 | CASSPGGRAGNQPQHF | TGTGCCAGCAGCCCAGGGGGCAGGGCCGGGAATCAGCCCCAGCATTTT
. | TRBD1 | TRBJ2-1 | TRBV9 | CASSFSTGTGVYNEQFF | TGTGCCAGCAGCTTTTCGACCGGGACAGGGGTCTACAATGAGCAGTTCTTC
. | . | TRBJ1-2 | TRBV18 | CASSPLERGGYTF | TGTGCCAGCTCACCACTGGAACGGGGTGGCTACACCTTC
. | . | TRBJ1-5 | TRBV10-3 | CAISEDRINQPQHF | TGTGCCATCAGCGAAGACAGGATCAATCAGCCCCAGCATTTT
. | TRBD2 | TRBJ2-7 | TRBV6-1 | CASSDVLAGNEQYF | TGTGCCAGCAGTGACGTGCTAGCGGGAAACGAGCAGTACTTC
. | . | TRBJ2-5 | TRBV30 | CAWKETVYQETQYF | TGTGCCTGGAAGGAGACCGTGTACCAAGAGACCCAGTACTTC
. | TRBD2 | TRBJ2-7 | TRBV7-9 | CASSIGTSGGARSYEQYF | TGTGCCAGCAGTATAGGGACTAGCGGGGGGGCCAGAAGCTACGAGCAGTACTTC
. | . | TRBJ1-4 | TRBV5-1 | CASSLQEGREKLFF | TGCGCCAGCAGCTTACAGGAGGGGAGGGAAAAACTGTTTTTT